These 4 T cell receptor beta chains originate from one sample sequenced in a study of identical twins. Via MiXCR, TCRdb re-called the 5' RACE reads, giving one row per CDR3 protein. The table lists a few hundred thousand distinct CDR3 sequences, around 9% of them singletons. Sequencing was performed on naive T cells sorted from blood. The origin of the receptors is a woman aged 45-60 years in good health.

This chain connects TRBV4-1 to TRBJ2-3; 9 nucleotides match TRBD2. This CDR3 is 14 amino acids long. The germline V gene encodes CDR1 MGHRA and CDR2 YSYEKL. Trimming took 1 base from V and 4 from J; bases not matched to a gene: 0. The DNA for the CDR3 is TGCGCCAGCAGCCAAGTAGCGGGAGCAGATACGCAGTATTTT. Translated: CASSQVAGADTQYF.

This clonotype came up many times. The chain employs TRBV21-1 and TRBJ2-5; the table calls TRBD2, which could not be checked here. TRBV21-1 has pseudogene status. This CDR3 contains 12 residues. The CDR3 coding sequence is TGTGCCAGGGAAACTAGCCGAGAGACCCAGTACTTC. Translation: CARETSRETQYF.

This clonotype has ten or more counts. V is TRBV5-1 and J is TRBJ1-2; TRBD1 is a possible D gene (5 bases). The CDR3 runs 15 residues. V lost 4 bases and J lost 4, with 17 bases in between. CDR1 is SGHRS, CDR2 YFSETQ, per germline. CDR3 sequence reads: CASSPQTQVPYGYTF. CDR3 coding DNA: TGCGCCAGCAGCCCTCAAACACAGGTTCCCTATGGCTACACCTTC.

This clonotype was seen a handful of times. The chain has TRBV29-1 and TRBJ1-1, with D unclear. V was cut by 3 bases and J by 0 bases, with 8 bases left in between. Germline V lookup: CDR1 SQVTM, CDR2 ANQGSEA. The CDR3 runs to 13 residues. The CDR3 is CSVEAVVNTEAFF. The CDR3 coding sequence is TGCAGCGTTGAGGCGGTGGTGAACACTGAAGCTTTCTTT. The whole variable domain, filled in from reference TRBV29-1 and TRBJ1-1, reads SAVISQKPSRDICQRGTSLTIQCQVDSQVTMMFWYRQQPGQSLTLIATANQGSEATYESGFVIDKFPISRPNLTFSTLTVSNMSPEDSSIYLCSVEAVVNTEAFFGQGTRLTVV.